Included here is one T cell receptor (beta chain) sequence, with context. Since the CDR3 does not end with the conserved phenylalanine or tryptophan, this likely comes from a read error. This sample was included in a study of tumor-infiltrating lymphocytes in primary liver carcinoma. Across the whole study: Staging of the tumors gave T1-T3 N0M0, with widths of roughly 4 to 10 cm.

Co-extraction of both nucleic acids (RNA and DNA) used 20-30 mg of unsorted bulk tissue. Starting from approximately 0.45 ug of total RNA, TCR beta cDNA was produced with a primer in the constant region. Each TCR beta library was derived from three nested multiplex PCR rounds that employed slightly modified ARM-PCR. Each CDR3 protein gets one entry after TCRdb re-called the multiplex PCR reads with MiXCR. Of about 110,000 distinct CDR3 sequences in the sample, about four fifths were seen once. This receptor was taken from a man between 35 and 55 years old with primary liver carcinoma and hepatitis B virus infection. Sequenced material: liver tumor tissue from sampling region 3. Indicated subset: tumor region T3, left-lateral pole.

The CDR3 here is CANSPTGGTEAFV. The CDR3 DNA is TGTGCCAACAGTCCGACAGGGGGAACTGAAGCTTTCGTT. The gene calls are TRBV6-6 and TRBJ1-1, with 9 positions matching TRBD1. This CDR3 contains 13 residues. Germline assignment: CDR1 MNHNY and CDR2 SVGAGI (reference sequence).